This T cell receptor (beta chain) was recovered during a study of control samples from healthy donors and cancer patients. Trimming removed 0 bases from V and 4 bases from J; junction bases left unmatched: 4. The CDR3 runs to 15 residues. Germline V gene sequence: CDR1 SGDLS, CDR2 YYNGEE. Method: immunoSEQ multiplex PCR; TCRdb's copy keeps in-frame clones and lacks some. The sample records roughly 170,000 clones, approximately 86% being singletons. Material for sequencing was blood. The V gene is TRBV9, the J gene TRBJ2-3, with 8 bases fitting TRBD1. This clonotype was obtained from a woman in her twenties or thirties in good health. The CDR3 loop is CASSVEQGVADTQYF. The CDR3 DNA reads TGTGCCAGCAGCGTAGAACAGGGGGTGGCAGATACGCAGTATTTT.